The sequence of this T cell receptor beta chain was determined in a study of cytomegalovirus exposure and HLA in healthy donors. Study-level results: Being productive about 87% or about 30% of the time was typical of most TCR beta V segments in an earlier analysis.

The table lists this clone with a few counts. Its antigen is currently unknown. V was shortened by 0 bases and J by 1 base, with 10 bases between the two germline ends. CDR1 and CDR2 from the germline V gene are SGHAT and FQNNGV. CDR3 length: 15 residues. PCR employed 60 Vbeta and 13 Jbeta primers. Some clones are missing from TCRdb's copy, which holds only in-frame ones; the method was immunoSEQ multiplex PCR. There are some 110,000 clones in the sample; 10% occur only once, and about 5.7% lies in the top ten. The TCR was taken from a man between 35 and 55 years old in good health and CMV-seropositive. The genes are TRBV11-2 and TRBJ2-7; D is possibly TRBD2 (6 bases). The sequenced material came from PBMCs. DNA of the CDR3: TGTGCCAGCAGCTTAGAGGAGGGGAGATCCTACGAGCAGTACTTC. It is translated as CASSLEEGRSYEQYF.